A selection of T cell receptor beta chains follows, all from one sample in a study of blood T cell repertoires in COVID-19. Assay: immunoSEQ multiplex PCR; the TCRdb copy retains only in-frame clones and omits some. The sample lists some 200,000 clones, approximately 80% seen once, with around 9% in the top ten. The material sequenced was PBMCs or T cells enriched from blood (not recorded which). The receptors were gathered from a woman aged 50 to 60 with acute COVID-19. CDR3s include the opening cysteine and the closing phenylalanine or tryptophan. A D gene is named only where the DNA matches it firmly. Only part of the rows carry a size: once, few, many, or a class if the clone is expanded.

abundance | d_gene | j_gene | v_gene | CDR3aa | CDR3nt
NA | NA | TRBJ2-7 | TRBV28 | CASSLGNIYEQYF | TGTGCCAGCAGTTTAGGCAACATCTACGAGCAGTACTTC
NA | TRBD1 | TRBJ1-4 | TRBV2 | CASGLGTAEKLFF | TGTGCCAGCGGCCTCGGGACAGCCGAAAAACTGTTTTTT
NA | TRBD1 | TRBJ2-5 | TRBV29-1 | CSVGQSQETQYF | TGCAGCGTGGGACAGTCCCAAGAGACCCAGTACTTC
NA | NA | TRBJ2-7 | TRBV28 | CASSLPSRFSYEQYF | TGTGCCAGCAGTTTACCGTCCAGGTTTTCCTACGAGCAGTACTTC
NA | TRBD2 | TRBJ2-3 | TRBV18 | CASSPAGLAGSTDTQYF | TGTGCCAGCTCACCCGCTGGACTAGCGGGGTCCACAGATACGCAGTATTTT
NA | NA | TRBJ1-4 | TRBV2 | CASSDSTNEKLFF | TGTGCCAGCAGTGATAGTACTAATGAAAAACTGTTTTTT
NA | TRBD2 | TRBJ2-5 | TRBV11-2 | CASSLLAGGSLKTQYF | TGTGCCAGCAGCTTACTAGCGGGGGGATCTTTGAAGACCCAGTACTTC
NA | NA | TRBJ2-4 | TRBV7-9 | CASSDSLKNIQYF | TGTGCCAGCAGCGACAGCCTAAAAAACATTCAGTACTTC
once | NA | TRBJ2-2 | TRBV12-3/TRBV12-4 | CASSQGNTGELFF | TGTGCCAGCAGTCAGGGGAACACCGGGGAGCTGTTTTTT
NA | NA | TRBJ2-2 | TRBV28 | CASKLWQVNTGELFF | TGTGCCTCCAAATTGTGGCAGGTGAACACCGGGGAGCTGTTTTTT
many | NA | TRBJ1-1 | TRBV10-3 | CAISQFQGSGTEAFF | TGTGCCATCAGCCAATTCCAGGGTTCAGGCACTGAAGCTTTCTTT
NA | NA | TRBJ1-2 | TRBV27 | CASSGLYGGYTF | TGTGCCAGCTCGGGACTATATGGTGGCTACACCTTC
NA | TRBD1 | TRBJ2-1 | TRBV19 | CASSIGSAGSQGSSYNEQFF | TGTGCCAGTAGTATAGGAAGCGCAGGTTCACAGGGGTCCTCCTACAATGAGCAGTTCTTC
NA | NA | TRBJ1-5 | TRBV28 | CASHPWGGNQPQHF | TGTGCCAGCCATCCGTGGGGCGGCAATCAGCCCCAGCATTTT
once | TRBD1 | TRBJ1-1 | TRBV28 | CASSSRGRDTEAFF | TGTGCCAGCAGTTCCAGGGGGCGGGACACTGAAGCTTTCTTT
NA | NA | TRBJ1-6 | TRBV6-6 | CAGGGAYNSPLHF | TGTGCCGGGGGAGGAGCATATAATTCACCCCTCCACTTT
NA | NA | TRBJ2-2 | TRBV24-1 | CATEHPVRVGELFF | TGTGCCACCGAACATCCGGTCAGGGTCGGGGAGCTGTTTTTT
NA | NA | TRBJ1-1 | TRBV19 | CASSIGGMNTEAFF | TGTGCCAGTAGTATCGGAGGGATGAACACTGAAGCTTTCTTT
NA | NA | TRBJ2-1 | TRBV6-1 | CASSEVLGGAGRISSYNEQFF | TGTGCCAGCAGTGAAGTATTGGGGGGGGCAGGGAGGATAAGCTCCTACAATGAGCAGTTCTTC
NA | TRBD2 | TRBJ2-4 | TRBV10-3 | CAISEGTSGKNIQYF | TGTGCCATCAGTGAGGGGACTAGCGGAAAAAACATTCAGTACTTC
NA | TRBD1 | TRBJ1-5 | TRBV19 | CASNPLDRVNQPQHF | TGTGCCAGTAACCCTCTCGACAGGGTGAATCAGCCCCAGCATTTT
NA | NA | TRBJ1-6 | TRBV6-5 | CASSYQKYNSPLHF | TGTGCCAGCAGTTACCAGAAGTATAATTCACCCCTCCACTTT
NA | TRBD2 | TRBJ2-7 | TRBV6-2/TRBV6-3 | CASSYPDLPSGYEQYF | TGTGCCAGCAGTTACCCGGACCTGCCTAGCGGCTACGAGCAGTACTTC
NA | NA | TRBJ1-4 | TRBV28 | CASRLRHGATNEKLFF | TGTGCCAGCAGGCTTCGACACGGTGCAACTAATGAAAAACTGTTTTTT
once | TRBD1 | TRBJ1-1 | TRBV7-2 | CASSLGHEGAREAFF | TGTGCCAGCAGCTTAGGTCATGAGGGGGCGAGGGAAGCTTTCTTT
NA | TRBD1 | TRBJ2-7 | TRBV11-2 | CASSQSLTGAYEQYF | TGTGCCAGCAGCCAAAGTCTGACAGGGGCCTACGAGCAGTACTTC
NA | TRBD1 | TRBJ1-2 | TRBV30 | CAWSTGQGRRGYTF | TGTGCCTGGAGTACCGGACAGGGGAGGCGTGGCTACACCTTC
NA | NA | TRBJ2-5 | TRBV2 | CASGDRDFLTQYF | TGTGCCAGCGGAGACAGGGACTTTCTAACCCAGTACTTC
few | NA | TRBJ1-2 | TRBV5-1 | CASSLGGQTGFATYGYTF | TGCGCCAGCAGCTTGGGTGGCCAAACAGGGTTTGCAACCTATGGCTACACCTTC
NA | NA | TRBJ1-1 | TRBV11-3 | CASSRQAMNTEAFF | TGTGCCAGCAGCCGACAGGCTATGAACACTGAAGCTTTCTTT
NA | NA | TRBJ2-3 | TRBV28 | CASRARGDTQYF | TGTGCCAGCAGGGCCAGGGGAGATACGCAGTATTTT
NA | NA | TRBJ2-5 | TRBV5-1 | CASRDSGGETQYF | TGCGCCAGCAGGGACTCAGGGGGGGAGACCCAGTACTTC
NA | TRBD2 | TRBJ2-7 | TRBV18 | CASSPQGTSYEQYF | TGTGCCAGCTCACCCCAAGGGACTAGCTACGAGCAGTACTTC
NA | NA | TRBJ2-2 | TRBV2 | CASSEIGGRTGELFF | TGTGCCAGCAGTGAGATTGGGGGCCGCACCGGGGAGCTGTTTTTT
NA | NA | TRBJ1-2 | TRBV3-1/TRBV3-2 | CASSQDTANYGYTF | TGTGCCAGCAGCCAAGATACAGCTAACTATGGCTACACCTTC
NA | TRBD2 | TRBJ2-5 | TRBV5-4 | CASSTTGTSGVWETQYF | TGTGCCAGCAGCACTACCGGGACTAGCGGGGTTTGGGAGACCCAGTACTTC
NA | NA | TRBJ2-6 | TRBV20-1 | CSASSSSGANVLTF | TGCAGTGCTAGTTCCAGCTCTGGGGCCAACGTCCTGACTTTC
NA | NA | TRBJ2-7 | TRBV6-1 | CASSGGLGAWGSYEQYF | TGTGCCAGCAGTGGGGGGCTCGGCGCCTGGGGTTCCTACGAGCAGTACTTC
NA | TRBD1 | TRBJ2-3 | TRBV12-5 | CASGQSSQGADTQYF | TGTGCTAGTGGTCAGTCCTCCCAGGGGGCAGATACGCAGTATTTT
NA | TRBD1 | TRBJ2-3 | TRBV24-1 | CATSDDRGRTDTQYF | TGTGCCACCAGTGATGACAGGGGGCGGACAGATACGCAGTATTTT
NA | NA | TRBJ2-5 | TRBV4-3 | CASSQELAFQETQYF | TGCGCCAGCAGCCAAGAACTAGCCTTTCAAGAGACCCAGTACTTC
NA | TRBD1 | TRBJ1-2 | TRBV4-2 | CASSQGPTGTGNPYGYTF | TGTGCCAGCAGCCAAGGGCCTACCGGGACAGGGAATCCCTATGGCTACACCTTC
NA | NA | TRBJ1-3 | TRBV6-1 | CASSEAAGLGAGNTIYF | TGTGCCAGCAGTGAAGCAGCCGGCCTAGGGGCTGGAAACACCATATATTTT
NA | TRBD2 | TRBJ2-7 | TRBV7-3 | CASSLTVEREGYEQYF | TGTGCCAGCAGCTTAACGGTAGAGCGGGAGGGCTACGAGCAGTACTTC
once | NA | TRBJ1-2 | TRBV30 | CAWSFSWADYGYTF | TGTGCCTGGAGTTTTTCGTGGGCTGACTATGGCTACACCTTC
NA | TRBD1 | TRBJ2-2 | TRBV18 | CASSPGTENTGELFF | TGTGCCAGCTCACCCGGGACAGAGAACACCGGGGAGCTGTTTTTT
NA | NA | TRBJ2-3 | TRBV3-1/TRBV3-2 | CASSQDQTRTPDTQYF | TGTGCCAGCAGCCAAGATCAGACTCGAACTCCAGATACGCAGTATTTT
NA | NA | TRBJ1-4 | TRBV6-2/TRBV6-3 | CASSFGETTNEKLFF | TGTGCCAGCAGTTTCGGGGAAACAACTAATGAAAAACTGTTTTTT
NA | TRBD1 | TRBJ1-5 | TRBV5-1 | CASSFTGGINQPQHF | TGCGCCAGCAGCTTTACAGGGGGCATAAATCAGCCCCAGCATTTT
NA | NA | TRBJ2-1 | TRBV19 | CASSFSWTVSYNEQFF | TGTGCCAGTAGTTTCTCCTGGACAGTCTCCTACAATGAGCAGTTCTTC
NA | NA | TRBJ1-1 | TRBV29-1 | CSVAPTWAFF | TGCAGCGTTGCTCCTACGTGGGCTTTCTTT
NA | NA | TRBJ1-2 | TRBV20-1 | CSARDNPGYTF | TGCAGTGCTAGAGATAATCCTGGCTACACCTTC
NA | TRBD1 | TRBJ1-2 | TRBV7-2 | CASSLVVGTGGREGYTF | TGTGCCAGCAGCTTAGTAGTAGGGACAGGGGGTCGTGAAGGCTACACCTTC